The rows below give T cell receptor beta chains drawn from one sample of a study of cytomegalovirus exposure and HLA in healthy donors. Profiling relied on immunoSEQ multiplex PCR, and the TCRdb table lists in-frame clones only, not all of them. The repertoire consists of about 160,000 clones, with 75% to 85% occurring once and the leading ten covering about 1.9%. Material: PBMCs. The source is a woman aged 18 to 35 in good health and CMV-seronegative. The CDR3 runs from the conserved cysteine through the conserved F or W. The D gene is left open where the match is weak. Size tells how often a clone was seen (once, few, many) or the class of an expanded clone, and some rows leave it out.

J gene,clone size,D gene,V gene,CDR3 protein,CDR3 DNA
TRBJ2-1,NA,NA,TRBV4-1,CASSQAGQSYNEQFF,TGCGCCAGCAGCCAGGCGGGACAGAGCTACAATGAGCAGTTCTTC
TRBJ2-1,NA,TRBD2,TRBV4-1,CASSRTSGDYNEQFF,TGCGCCAGCAGCCGCACTAGCGGAGACTACAATGAGCAGTTCTTC
TRBJ2-7,few,NA,TRBV21-1,CASSLNRGGPPYEQYF,TGTGCCAGCAGTCTTAACAGGGGGGGTCCTCCCTACGAGCAGTACTTC
TRBJ2-5,once,TRBD1,TRBV10-1,CASSQGAWETQYF,TGCGCCAGCAGTCAGGGGGCTTGGGAGACCCAGTACTTC
TRBJ2-3,NA,NA,TRBV5-1,CASNRDADTQYF,TGCGCCAGCAACCGGGATGCAGATACGCAGTATTTT
TRBJ2-7,NA,TRBD1,TRBV29-1,CSAAQGGMPYEQYF,TGCAGCGCTGCACAGGGGGGAATGCCCTACGAGCAGTACTTC
TRBJ1-1,NA,NA,TRBV5-1,CASSLAPGLVGGEAFF,TGCGCCAGCAGCTTGGCCCCGGGTCTCGTCGGAGGTGAAGCTTTCTTT
TRBJ2-7,few,TRBD1,TRBV6-1,CASSERGTGGYEQYF,TGTGCCAGCAGTGAGAGGGGGACAGGGGGCTACGAGCAGTACTTC
TRBJ1-1,NA,TRBD1,TRBV5-1,CASSQGDRRDTEAFF,TGCGCCAGCAGCCAGGGGGACAGGCGGGACACTGAAGCTTTCTTT
TRBJ1-1,few,TRBD1,TRBV19,CASSSPLTGKDTEAFF,TGTGCCAGTAGTAGCCCGTTGACAGGGAAGGACACTGAAGCTTTCTTT
TRBJ2-7,few,TRBD1,TRBV9,CASSSRTGGEKYF,TGTGCCAGCAGCTCCCGGACAGGGGGCGAGAAGTACTTC
TRBJ2-4,once,NA,TRBV19,CASSMEGGRGKNIQYF,TGTGCCAGTAGTATGGAGGGGGGGCGAGGCAAAAACATTCAGTACTTC
TRBJ2-6,NA,TRBD2,TRBV28,CAISDPRLGGAGANVLTF,TGTGCCATCTCGGATCCCCGCCTCGGGGGGGCCGGGGCCAACGTCCTGACTTTC
TRBJ1-2,NA,TRBD1,TRBV18,CASSSDRDYGYTF,TGTGCCAGCTCTTCGGACAGGGACTATGGCTACACCTTC
TRBJ1-6,NA,NA,TRBV11-1,CASSEGIMNSPLHF,TGTGCCAGCAGCGAGGGCATCATGAATTCACCCCTCCACTTT
TRBJ1-1,NA,TRBD1,TRBV28,CASRSGTGGMAEAFF,TGTGCCAGCCGATCCGGGACAGGTGGAATGGCTGAAGCTTTCTTT
TRBJ2-1,NA,NA,TRBV10-3,CATSQSPVSYNEQFF,TGTGCCACCTCACAGAGTCCCGTATCCTACAATGAGCAGTTCTTC
TRBJ2-6,NA,NA,TRBV6-4,CASSDQTAGANVLTF,TGTGCCAGCAGTGACCAAACAGCTGGGGCCAACGTCCTGACTTTC
TRBJ2-1,NA,TRBD2,TRBV2,CASRDQLAGGGEQFF,TGTGCCAGCAGGGATCAACTAGCGGGGGGCGGTGAGCAGTTCTTC
TRBJ1-5,NA,TRBD1,TRBV4-1,CASSQETAGGWDQPQHF,TGCGCCAGCAGCCAAGAAACGGCAGGGGGCTGGGATCAGCCCCAGCATTTT
TRBJ1-2,few,TRBD1,TRBV30,CAWSVQGEANYGYTF,TGTGCCTGGAGTGTACAGGGGGAAGCTAACTATGGCTACACCTTC
TRBJ2-2,NA,TRBD2,TRBV11-3,CASSSPSGGNTGELFF,TGTGCCAGCAGCAGTCCTAGCGGGGGGAACACCGGGGAGCTGTTTTTT
TRBJ2-7,NA,TRBD2,TRBV30,CAWSVQTSGRSVSEQYF,TGTGCCTGGAGTGTACAAACTAGCGGGAGGTCCGTAAGTGAGCAGTACTTC
TRBJ1-1,NA,TRBD1,TRBV23-1,CASSPPAGGFTEAFF,TGCGCCAGCAGTCCCCCCGCAGGGGGCTTCACTGAAGCTTTCTTT
TRBJ2-2,once,NA,TRBV2,CASSPGVGGELFF,TGTGCCAGCAGTCCAGGGGTAGGCGGGGAGCTGTTTTTT
TRBJ2-2,NA,TRBD1,TRBV7-2,CASSTTGGTGELFF,TGTGCCAGCAGTACCACAGGGGGCACCGGGGAGCTGTTTTTT
TRBJ2-7,NA,NA,TRBV29-1,CSVVGLHEQYF,TGCAGCGTTGTGGGACTCCACGAGCAGTACTTC
TRBJ2-7,NA,NA,TRBV2,CASSERLATTYEQYF,TGTGCCAGCAGTGAAAGGTTAGCGACAACCTACGAGCAGTACTTC
TRBJ2-3,few,TRBD2,TRBV2,CASSELAGGTDTQYF,TGTGCCAGCAGTGAGTTAGCGGGGGGCACAGATACGCAGTATTTT
TRBJ2-1,NA,TRBD2,TRBV7-8,CASSFGTSGNEQFF,TGTGCCAGCAGCTTTGGGACTAGCGGCAATGAGCAGTTCTTC
TRBJ1-1,NA,NA,TRBV5-1,CASSLGWQGTNTEAFF,TGCGCCAGCAGCTTGGGGTGGCAGGGGACGAACACTGAAGCTTTCTTT
TRBJ2-7,NA,NA,TRBV25-1,CASRGVSNYEQYF,TGTGCCAGCAGAGGGGTCTCAAACTACGAGCAGTACTTC
TRBJ1-5,NA,TRBD1,TRBV11-2,CASSRWTGVSNQPQHF,TGTGCCAGCAGTAGATGGACAGGGGTTAGCAATCAGCCCCAGCATTTT
TRBJ1-1,NA,NA,TRBV28,CASRSRRDNTEAFF,TGTGCCAGCAGATCCCGCAGGGATAACACTGAAGCTTTCTTT
TRBJ1-1,NA,NA,TRBV28,CASSSGPGRGTEAFF,TGTGCCAGCAGTTCCGGACCCGGGAGGGGCACTGAAGCTTTCTTT
TRBJ2-1,many,TRBD2,TRBV6-1,CASSESSGGSDEQFF,TGTGCCAGCAGTGAAAGTAGCGGGGGATCGGATGAGCAGTTCTTC
TRBJ2-7,NA,TRBD1,TRBV10-2,CASSETTGQPYEQYF,TGCGCCAGCAGTGAAACTACGGGACAGCCCTACGAGCAGTACTTC
TRBJ2-7,NA,TRBD1,TRBV6-1,CASSDFTGTGNEQYF,TGTGCCAGCAGTGACTTTACCGGGACAGGGAACGAGCAGTACTTC
TRBJ2-5,once,TRBD2,TRBV19,CASSWSLAGGGFQETQYF,TGTGCCAGTAGTTGGTCGCTAGCGGGAGGCGGCTTCCAAGAGACCCAGTACTTC
TRBJ1-2,once,NA,TRBV9,CASSVGREFGAGYGYTF,TGTGCCAGCAGCGTAGGGAGGGAATTCGGGGCGGGCTATGGCTACACCTTC
TRBJ2-7,few,TRBD2,TRBV6-5,CASQRDVIHEQYF,TGTGCCAGCCAGCGGGACGTTATCCACGAGCAGTACTTC